Below are 4 T cell receptor beta chains sequenced from a single sample in a study of T cell repertoires in cytomegalovirus infection (dated by TCRdb to the late 2010s). Sequencing was performed on an Illumina HiSeq 1500. TCRdb reprocessing: public reads trimmed at Q25 with fastp, clones called with MiXCR, in-frame beta chains kept. Every CDR3 protein is listed once, alongside the most common genes and DNA of its rows. The sample table holds about 270,000 distinct CDR3 sequences, of which roughly 21% were seen once. The top ten clones comprise under 25% of the sample. For these receptors, no antigen is known. The label giving this sample's treatment or condition can be read as: in vitro stimulation with specific CMV peptide epitopes to enrich CMV-specific T cells. The source was cultured PBMCs, collected from culture after CMV antigen stimulation. The receptors derive from a human donor in good health (CMV status not recorded). Some clones in this sample may be carry-over from other donors' samples.

The chain links TRBV19 to TRBJ2-7; perhaps TRBD2 as D (5 bases). Looked up from germline, CDR1 is LNHDA and CDR2 is SQIVND (reference sequence). The CDR3 contains 12 residues. Trimming pared 6 bases from V and 3 bases from J, leaving 9 bases between. CDR3 in DNA: TGTGCCAGTAGCGGGGATCTCTACGAGCAGTACTTC. Translating it yields CASSGDLYEQYF.

This clonotype showed up many times. V usage is TRBV7-2 and J usage is TRBJ1-5; D ambiguous. This CDR3 region has 13 residues. Germline loops: CDR1 SGHTA, CDR2 FQGNSA. The ends were cut back, 0 bases at V and 9 bases at J, with 9 bases in the middle. CDR3: CASSLANSPPQHF. CDR3 DNA sequence: TGTGCCAGCAGCTTAGCCAATAGTCCGCCCCAGCATTTT.

The chain links TRBV27 to TRBJ2-2, with 11 bases identical to TRBD1. Germline lookup yields CDR1 MNHEY and CDR2 SMNVEV (reference sequence). Trimming removed 6 bases from V and 6 bases from J; junction bases left unmatched: 3. CDR3 length: 14 residues. The CDR3 DNA is TGTGCCAGCAGAGAGGGACAGGGGGCCGGGGAGCTGTTTTTT. Encoded protein: CASREGQGAGELFF.

This clonotype was counted at least ten times. CDR3 sequence reads: CASSLAPRGSYGYTF. The CDR3 DNA reads TGTGCCAGCAGCTTAGCACCCAGGGGCAGCTATGGCTACACCTTC. This sequence joins TRBV7-2 and TRBJ1-2, with D maybe TRBD1 (6 bases). The germline gives CDR1 SGHTA, CDR2 FQGNSA. The CDR3 has 15 residues. Trimming took 0 bases from V and 4 from J, leaving 12 bases between them.